The T cell receptor (beta chain) under discussion was sequenced for a study of response to subunit inactivated influenza vaccine. About this clonotype itself: Its antigen is unknown. At one end, the junction sequence differs from germline, possibly due to a read error.

MiXCR, run by TCRdb on the RT-PCR reads, gives a single entry per CDR3 protein. The sample has fewer than 600,000 distinct CDR3 sequences, less than 7.5% seen once. General study results and limits: Authors suggested each seasonal influenza vaccination recruits few new T cells.

The sequence was collected from a man between 50 and 75 years old who received an inactivated influenza vaccine. Sequenced material: PBMCs from blood, taken around 25 months after vaccination.

The chain's CDR3 is CASSLEAGPNTGELFF. The CDR3 DNA reads as TGTGCTAGCAGCTTAGAAGCAGGCCCGAACACCGGGGAGCTGTTTTTT. V is TRBV7-7 and J is TRBJ2-2; D remains unclear. There are 16 residues in the CDR3. The V gene's germline CDR1 is SSHAT and CDR2 FNYEAQ (reference sequence).